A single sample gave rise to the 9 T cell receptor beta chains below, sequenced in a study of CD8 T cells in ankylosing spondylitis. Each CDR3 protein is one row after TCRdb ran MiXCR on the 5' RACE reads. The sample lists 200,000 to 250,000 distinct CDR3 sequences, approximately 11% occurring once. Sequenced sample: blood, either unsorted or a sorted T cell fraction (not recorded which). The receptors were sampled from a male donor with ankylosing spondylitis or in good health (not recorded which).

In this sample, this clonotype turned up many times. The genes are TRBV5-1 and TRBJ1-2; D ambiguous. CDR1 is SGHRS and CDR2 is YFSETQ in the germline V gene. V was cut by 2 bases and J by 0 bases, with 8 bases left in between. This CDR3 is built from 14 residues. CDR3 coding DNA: TGCGCCAGCAGCTTCTTCCCAGCTAACTATGGCTACACCTTC. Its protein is CASSFFPANYGYTF. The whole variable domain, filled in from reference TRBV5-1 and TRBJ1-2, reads KAGVTQTPRYLIKTRGQQVTLSCSPISGHRSVSWYQQTPGQGLQFLFEYFSETQRNKGNFPGRFSGRQFSNSRSEMNVSTLELGDSALYLCASSFFPANYGYTFGSGTRLTVV.

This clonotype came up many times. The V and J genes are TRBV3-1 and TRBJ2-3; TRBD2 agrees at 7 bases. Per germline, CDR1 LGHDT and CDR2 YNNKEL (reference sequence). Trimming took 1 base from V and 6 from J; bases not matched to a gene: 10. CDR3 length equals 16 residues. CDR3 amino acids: CASSQGPSRGEDTQYF. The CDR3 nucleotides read TGTGCCAGCAGCCAAGGACCTAGCCGGGGGGAGGATACGCAGTATTTT.

This CDR3 reads CASSEELAINNEQFF. The DNA for the CDR3 is TGTGCCAGCAGTGAGGAACTAGCGATAAACAATGAGCAGTTCTTC. The chain employs TRBV2 and TRBJ2-1; TRBD2 aligns across 7 bases. CDR3 length: 15 amino acids. The V and J ends lost 3 bases and 5 bases, in that order; junction bases with no gene match: 7. Germline CDR1 SNHLY, CDR2 FYNNEI.

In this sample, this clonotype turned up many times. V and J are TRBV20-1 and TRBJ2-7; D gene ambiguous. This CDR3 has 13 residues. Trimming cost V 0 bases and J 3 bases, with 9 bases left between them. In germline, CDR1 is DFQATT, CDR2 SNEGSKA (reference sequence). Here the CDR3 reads CSARDSPSYEQYF. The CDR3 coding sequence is TGCAGTGCTAGAGATTCCCCTAGCTACGAGCAGTACTTC.

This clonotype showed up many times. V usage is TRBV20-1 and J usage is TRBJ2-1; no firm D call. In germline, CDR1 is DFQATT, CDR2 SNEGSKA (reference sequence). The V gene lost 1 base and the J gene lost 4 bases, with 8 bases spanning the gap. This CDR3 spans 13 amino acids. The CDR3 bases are TGCAGTGCTAGAGTCCTCCGATACAATGAGCAGTTCTTC. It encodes CSARVLRYNEQFF.

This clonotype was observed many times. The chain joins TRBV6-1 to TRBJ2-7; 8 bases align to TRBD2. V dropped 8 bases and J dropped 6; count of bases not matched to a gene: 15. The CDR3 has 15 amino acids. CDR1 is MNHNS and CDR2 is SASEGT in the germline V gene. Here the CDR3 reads CASSEGSGIVGEQYF. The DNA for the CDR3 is TGTGCCAGCTCCGAGGGTAGCGGGATTGTGGGCGAGCAGTACTTC.

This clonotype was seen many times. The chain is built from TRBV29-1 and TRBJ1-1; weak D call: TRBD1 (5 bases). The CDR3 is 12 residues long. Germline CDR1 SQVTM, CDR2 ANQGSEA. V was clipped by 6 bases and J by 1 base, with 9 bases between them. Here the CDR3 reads CSVAGQNTEAFF. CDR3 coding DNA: TGCAGCGTCGCTGGACAGAACACTGAAGCTTTCTTT.

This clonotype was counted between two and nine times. CDR3 nucleotide sequence: TGTGCCAGCAGCCAAGTGGCGACGCAGGACACTGAAGCTTTCTTT. This encodes CASSQVATQDTEAFF. The chain carries TRBV3-1 and TRBJ1-1; D is undetermined. Trimming left V 1 base short and J 3 bases short, with 12 bases between. The CDR3 runs 15 residues. Looked up from germline, CDR1 is LGHDT and CDR2 is YNNKEL (reference sequence). Combining the CDR3 with reference TRBV3-1 and TRBJ1-1 gives the whole variable domain DTAVSQTPKYLVTQMGNDKSIKCEQNLGHDTMYWYKQDSKKFLKIMFSYNNKELIINETVPNRFSPKSPDKAHLNLHINSLELGDSAVYFCASSQVATQDTEAFFGQGTRLTVV.

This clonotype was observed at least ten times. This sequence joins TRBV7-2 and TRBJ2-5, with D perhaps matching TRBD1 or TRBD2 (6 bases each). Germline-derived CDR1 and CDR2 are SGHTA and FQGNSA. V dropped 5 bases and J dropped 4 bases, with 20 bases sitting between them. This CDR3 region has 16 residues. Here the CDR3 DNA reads TGTGCCAGCAGCCCCAGTCGGCAGGGGAGGTCAGAGACCCAGTACTTC. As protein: CASSPSRQGRSETQYF. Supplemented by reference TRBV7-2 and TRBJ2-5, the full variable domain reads GAGVSQSPSNKVTEKGKDVELRCDPISGHTALYWYRQSLGQGLEFLIYFQGNSAPDKSGLPSDRFSAERTGGSVSTLTIQRTQQEDSAVYLCASSPSRQGRSETQYFGPGTRLLVL.